The rows below give T cell receptor beta chains drawn from one sample of a study of cytomegalovirus exposure and HLA in healthy donors. Sequenced by immunoSEQ multiplex PCR; TCRdb stores in-frame clones only, minus some. Of some 130,000 clones listed, around nine tenths are singletons. The sequencing sample was made of PBMCs. All receptors derive from a man aged 30 to 45 in good health and CMV-seronegative. The CDR3 runs from the conserved cysteine through the conserved F or W. D genes are given only for firm matches.

TRBV4-1,TRBD2,TRBJ2-4,TGCGCCAGCAGCCAAGGGCGATTAACGGGAGGAGATGACGGAAACATTCAGTACTTC,CASSQGRLTGGDDGNIQYF
TRBV19,.,TRBJ2-1,TGTGCCAGTAGTATCTACAGGGTTAATGTGAATGAGCAGTTCTTC,CASSIYRVNVNEQFF
TRBV4-1,TRBD2,TRBJ2-7,TGCGCCAGCAGCCAAGTTCGGACTAGCGGGACCTACGAGCAGTACTTC,CASSQVRTSGTYEQYF
TRBV5-1,TRBD1,TRBJ2-7,TGCGCCAGCCAACCTACAGGGGGCTACGAGCAGTACTTC,CASQPTGGYEQYF
TRBV27,.,TRBJ2-7,TGTGCCAGCAGTTTGACCAGCGCGGTGAGGGAGCAGTACTTC,CASSLTSAVREQYF
TRBV4-1,TRBD2,TRBJ2-7,TGCGCCAGCAGCCAAATAACACTAGCGGGAGGACCCTACGAGCAGTACTTC,CASSQITLAGGPYEQYF
TRBV10-3,TRBD1,TRBJ2-1,TGTGCCATCACCTCTAGGGGACAGGGACTGCAAGAGCAGTTCTTC,CAITSRGQGLQEQFF
TRBV13,.,TRBJ2-1,TGTGCCAGCAGCTCGCCGCCCCGTGAGCGGGACAATGAGCAGTTCTTC,CASSSPPRERDNEQFF
TRBV5-5,.,TRBJ1-2,TGTGCCAGCAGCTTGCGACTGATTAACTATGGCTACACCTTC,CASSLRLINYGYTF
TRBV2,TRBD2,TRBJ2-7,TGTGCCAGCAGGGGTCCCGCGGGAGGAACCTACGAGCAGTACTTC,CASRGPAGGTYEQYF
TRBV6-5,.,TRBJ1-2,TGTGCCAGCAGACCACAGATCAACTATGGCTACACCTTC,CASRPQINYGYTF
TRBV6-1,TRBD1,TRBJ1-2,TGTGCCAGCAGTGAGTCTTTGACAGGGAACTATGGCTACACCTTC,CASSESLTGNYGYTF
TRBV28,TRBD1,TRBJ1-1,TGTGCCAGCACCACTTATGGGGGACAGGGACGCACTGAAGCTTTCTTT,CASTTYGGQGRTEAFF
TRBV5-4,TRBD2,TRBJ2-7,TGTGCCAGCAGCATACGACCGGGACTAGCGGGGGGGAGATACGAGCAGTACTTC,CASSIRPGLAGGRYEQYF
TRBV6-5,.,TRBJ1-1,TGTGCCAGCAGTTACTCTCAGGACAGTATGAACACTGAAGCTTTCTTT,CASSYSQDSMNTEAFF
TRBV27,.,TRBJ1-1,TGTGCCAGCGAGGGGGTCACTGAAGCTTTCTTT,CASEGVTEAFF
TRBV9,TRBD2,TRBJ2-3,TGTGCCAGCAGCGCTCTAGCGGGTAGTGATACGCAGTATTTT,CASSALAGSDTQYF
TRBV5-1,TRBD1,TRBJ1-2,TGCGCCAGCAGCTTGGGGGACAGTTTGGATGGCTACACCTTC,CASSLGDSLDGYTF
TRBV7-9,TRBD1,TRBJ1-4,TGTGCCAGCAGACAGGGGGCTGATGAAAAACTGTTTTTT,CASRQGADEKLFF
TRBV27,TRBD1,TRBJ1-4,TGTGCCAGCAGTCACCACAGGGGGCCCCTAGCAACTAATGAAAAACTGTTTTTT,CASSHHRGPLATNEKLFF